The clone carrying this T cell receptor beta chain has ten or more counts. What it binds is not known. Per germline, CDR1 SGHRS and CDR2 YFSETQ. V was cut by 0 bases and J by 3 bases, with 9 bases left in between. There are 14 residues in the CDR3. The data stem from a study of human T cells and chemical hapten exposure. Study background: Women made up most patients, who had alopecia areata, totalis or universalis.

Library preparation tagged each individual cDNA molecule with a unique molecular identifier. TCRdb reprocessed the RACE reads with MiXCR, giving one entry per CDR3 protein. Of around 110,000 distinct CDR3 sequences listed, around an eighth are singletons. Time point: patch test 1, 2 weeks after DPC sensitization. Treatment noted: therapeutic diphenylcyclopropenone sensitization with weekly scalp DPC. Staff drew blood before applying each patch test. Notes on the study in general: Healthy people's immune response may differ from that of the donors, who had alopecia.

Here the sequenced sample was whole blood, taken in connection with sensitization to the hapten diphenylcyclopropenone (DPC). This clonotype originated in a woman in her 50s with alopecia areata. Some clones in this sample may be carry-over from other donors' samples. This chain links TRBV5-1 with TRBJ2-5; the D call may be TRBD1 or TRBD2 (5 bases each). Written as DNA, the CDR3 is TGCGCCAGCAGCTTGGAGCAGGGAGAAGAGACCCAGTACTTC. Its protein product is CASSLEQGEETQYF.